The rows below give T cell receptor beta chains drawn from one sample of a study of T cells in narcolepsy. The assay was immunoSEQ multiplex PCR, and TCRdb's table has in-frame clones only and misses some. Of some 30,000 clones listed, roughly 87% were seen once; the top ten hold roughly 2.5%. The sequencing input was CD45RA- memory CD4+ T cells from PBMCs. The receptors derive from a human donor with narcolepsy. Each CDR3 is given with its conserved first and last residue. A D gene is named only where the DNA matches it firmly. Clone size appears in some rows only: once, few, many, or a class for an expanded clone.

>TRBJ1-2|-|TRBV4-2|-
CASSQDLRTRIGGGYTF
TGTGCCAGCAGCCAAGATCTCAGGACGAGGATAGGGGGTGGCTACACCTTC
>TRBJ2-3|-|TRBV7-2|-
CASSPSGGGRIF
TGTGCCAGCAGCCCTAGCGGCGGGGGCCGGATTTTT
>TRBJ1-5|TRBD1|TRBV5-8|-
CASSLRRFQTGGNQPQHF
TGTGCCAGCAGCTTGCGCCGCTTCCAGACAGGGGGCAATCAGCCCCAGCATTTT
>TRBJ1-1|-|TRBV5-4|-
CASSPRRQLNTEAFF
TGTGCCAGCAGCCCGAGGCGACAGCTGAACACTGAAGCTTTCTTT
>TRBJ1-1|-|TRBV5-1|-
CASSLEAYRTALNTEAFF
TGCGCCAGCAGCTTGGAGGCGTACCGGACAGCCCTGAACACTGAAGCTTTCTTT
>TRBJ1-2|-|TRBV5-1|few
CASSSPTWNGYTF
TGCGCCAGCAGCTCCCCGACATGGAATGGCTACACCTTC
>TRBJ1-2|TRBD1|TRBV12-5|-
CASGLVMDRAYGYTF
TGTGCTAGTGGTTTGGTCATGGACAGGGCCTATGGCTACACCTTC
>TRBJ2-5|TRBD2|TRBV5-1|-
CASSSRLAEETQYF
TGCGCCAGCAGCTCCCGACTAGCGGAGGAGACCCAGTACTTC
>TRBJ2-1|TRBD2|TRBV5-6|few
CASSIPLGLAGGSEQFF
TGTGCCAGCAGCATACCGTTGGGACTAGCGGGGGGATCTGAGCAGTTCTTC
>TRBJ1-2|-|TRBV15|-
CATSRARDSYTF
TGTGCCACCAGCAGAGCCCGGGACAGCTACACCTTC
>TRBJ1-6|-|TRBV11-1|few
CASSWGNENSPLHF
TGTGCCAGCAGCTGGGGAAATGAGAATTCACCCCTCCACTTT
>TRBJ2-5|TRBD2|TRBV5-5|-
CASSLAGGRETQYF
TGTGCCAGCAGCTTAGCGGGGGGACGAGAGACCCAGTACTTC
>TRBJ1-1|-|TRBV19|few
CASSPDTASRTEAFF
TGTGCCAGTAGTCCGGACACTGCTTCTCGGACTGAAGCTTTCTTT
>TRBJ2-1|TRBD2|TRBV11-3|once
CASSSSHLAGKAGEQFF
TGTGCCAGCAGCTCTAGTCATCTAGCGGGGAAGGCTGGTGAGCAGTTCTTC
>TRBJ1-1|-|TRBV7-8|once
CASSGGFTGTLNTEAFF
TGTGCCAGCAGCGGAGGCTTCACCGGGACACTGAACACTGAAGCTTTCTTT
>TRBJ1-2|-|TRBV20-1|-
CSAGSTGYTF
TGCAGTGCGGGCAGTACCGGCTACACCTTC
>TRBJ2-3|-|TRBV7-9|few
CASSLAGRTDTQYF
TGTGCCAGCAGCCTTGCCGGGCGCACAGATACGCAGTATTTT
>TRBJ2-3|-|TRBV27|-
CASRPLGRSTDTQYF
TGTGCCAGCAGGCCGCTAGGCAGAAGCACAGATACGCAGTATTTT
>TRBJ1-1|-|TRBV6-1|-
CASRSVNTEAFF
TGTGCCAGCAGGTCCGTGAACACTGAAGCTTTCTTT
>TRBJ2-1|TRBD2|TRBV5-1|-
CASSPTSGVYNEQFF
TGCGCCAGCAGCCCCACTAGCGGGGTCTACAATGAGCAGTTCTTC
>TRBJ2-5|-|TRBV6-6|-
CASSYGAEETQYF
TGTGCCAGCAGTTACGGGGCAGAAGAGACCCAGTACTTC
>TRBJ2-3|-|TRBV2|once
CASRPGLVGTQYF
TGTGCCAGCCGCCCTGGGTTAGTCGGTACGCAGTATTTT
>TRBJ1-2|-|TRBV5-1|-
CASSLAVNYGYTF
TGCGCCAGCAGCTTGGCCGTCAACTATGGCTACACCTTC
>TRBJ2-2|TRBD1|TRBV7-7|once
CASSLAQGANTGELFF
TGTGCCAGCAGCTTAGCGCAGGGGGCGAACACCGGGGAGCTGTTTTTT
>TRBJ1-1|-|TRBV5-1|once
CASSREGLVNTEAFF
TGCGCCAGCAGCAGGGAAGGACTGGTGAACACTGAAGCTTTCTTT
>TRBJ2-1|-|TRBV4-2|once
CASSQEWGRAQEEFF
TGTGCCAGCAGCCAAGAATGGGGTCGTGCGCAGGAAGAGTTCTTC
>TRBJ1-6|TRBD1|TRBV12-5|-
CASGFGQAGAYNSPLHF
TGTGCTAGTGGTTTCGGACAGGCCGGGGCCTATAATTCACCCCTCCACTTT
>TRBJ2-7|-|TRBV15|few
CATSKDHGFYEQYF
TGTGCCACCAGCAAAGATCACGGATTCTACGAGCAGTACTTC
>TRBJ1-2|-|TRBV4-3|-
CASSQEGEPGSGYGYTF
TGCGCCAGCAGCCAAGAAGGAGAACCGGGATCCGGCTATGGCTACACCTTC
>TRBJ2-7|-|TRBV21-1|-
CACKDSFYEQYF
TGTGCCTGTAAGGACAGTTTTTACGAGCAGTACTTC
>TRBJ2-3|-|TRBV5-1|-
CASSSLRGTDTQYF
TGCGCCAGCAGCTCCCTGAGGGGCACAGATACGCAGTATTTT
>TRBJ1-1|TRBD1|TRBV7-9|-
CASSSRTGKVAEAFF
TGTGCCAGCAGCTCACGGACAGGGAAGGTTGCTGAAGCTTTCTTT
>TRBJ2-2|-|TRBV4-1|few
CASSGALANTGELFF
TGCGCCAGCTCGGGAGCGCTAGCGAACACCGGGGAGCTGTTTTTT
>TRBJ2-3|TRBD2|TRBV7-9|-
CASSSGGRDTQYF
TGTGCCAGCAGCTCGGGGGGGAGAGATACGCAGTATTTT
>TRBJ2-5|TRBD2|TRBV9|few
CASSSRAGGGETQYF
TGTGCCAGCAGCAGTAGGGCAGGCGGGGGGGAGACCCAGTACTTC
>TRBJ2-5|-|TRBV5-1|once
CASSLSPGRRAETQYF
TGCGCCAGCAGCTTGTCACCAGGGAGACGTGCAGAGACCCAGTACTTC
>TRBJ2-7|TRBD1|TRBV10-3|-
CAIDSGTDHYEQYF
TGTGCCATCGACTCCGGGACAGACCACTATGAGCAGTACTTC
>TRBJ1-2|-|TRBV21-1|-
CASSPRKDSNLSNYGYTF
TGTGCCAGCAGCCCCAGGAAGGACAGCAATCTTTCTAACTATGGCTACACCTTC
>TRBJ2-7|-|TRBV10-1|-
CASSERPGNYEQYF
TGCGCCAGCAGTGAACGTCCGGGAAACTACGAGCAGTACTTC